The rows below give T cell receptor beta chains drawn from one sample of a study of CD8+ T cells in alopecia areata. The method was immunoSEQ multiplex PCR; TCRdb's version includes in-frame clones alone and lacks a portion of them. This sample has just over 150,000 clones; approximately 53% occur once, and the top ten carry roughly a fifth. The sample was CD8+ T cells sorted from blood, taken at week 0. The source of these receptors is a human donor with alopecia areata. The CDR3 runs from the conserved cysteine through the conserved F or W. The D gene is left open where the match is weak. Size is omitted from some rows. Given values are once, few, many or a class for expanded clones.

j_gene	abundance	len	v_gene	d_gene	CDR3nt	CDR3aa
TRBJ1-2	.	12	TRBV29-1	.	TGCAGCGTTAAGGAACCTGGAGGAGGCTACACCTTC	CSVKEPGGGYTF
TRBJ1-3	few	15	TRBV10-3	.	TGTGCCATCAGTGACCTCGACAGAAGTGGAAACACCATATATTTT	CAISDLDRSGNTIYF
TRBJ1-5	.	15	TRBV30	.	TGTGCCTGGAGTGTGGGCAGCAACTACAATCAGCCCCAGCATTTT	CAWSVGSNYNQPQHF
TRBJ2-3	.	16	TRBV11-3	.	TGTGCCAGCAGCTTAGAGAGGAGCACTAGCACAGATACGCAGTATTTT	CASSLERSTSTDTQYF
TRBJ2-3	.	12	TRBV5-1	.	TGCGCCAGCAGCACCAGCACAGATACGCAGTATTTT	CASSTSTDTQYF
TRBJ1-2	.	17	TRBV9	TRBD1	TGTGCCAGCAGCGTAGCCGGGACAGCCCACGGGGACTATGGCTACACCTTC	CASSVAGTAHGDYGYTF
TRBJ2-3	many	13	TRBV7-8	.	TGTGCCAGTCACAGGGAAAGCACAGATACGCAGTATTTT	CASHRESTDTQYF
TRBJ1-5	many	16	TRBV7-9	.	TGTGCCAGCAGCTTAAGCGGGCCGGCAGACACACAGCCCCAGCATTTT	CASSLSGPADTQPQHF
TRBJ1-2	.	12	TRBV30	.	TGTGCCTGGGAAACAGGGTCTGGTGGCTACACCTTC	CAWETGSGGYTF
TRBJ1-5	few	14	TRBV10-3	TRBD1	TGTGCCATCAGTGGGGGACAGGGTAATCAGCCCCAGCATTTT	CAISGGQGNQPQHF
TRBJ2-7	.	14	TRBV30	TRBD1	TGTGCCTGGAGTGTAGGGACAGGAGGCTACGAGCAGTACTTC	CAWSVGTGGYEQYF
TRBJ2-2	.	18	TRBV19	.	TGTGCCAGTAGTATAGATCCGGAGCAGGGTCGATTCACCGGGGAGCTGTTTTTT	CASSIDPEQGRFTGELFF
TRBJ1-2	once	13	TRBV6-5	.	TGTGCCAGCAGTTACTCTGGGGGGGTCGGCTACACCTTC	CASSYSGGVGYTF
TRBJ2-6	few	12	TRBV10-3	.	TGTGCCATCAGCCAGGACGGTAACGTCCTGACTTTC	CAISQDGNVLTF
TRBJ1-4	few	15	TRBV6-1	.	TGTGCCAGCAGTGAAGTTAGTTCTAGGTTCGGAAAACTGTTTTTT	CASSEVSSRFGKLFF
TRBJ2-2	.	14	TRBV4-3	.	TGCGCCAGCAGCCCCTGGACTAACGCCGGGGAGCTGTTTTTT	CASSPWTNAGELFF
TRBJ2-3	.	13	TRBV28	.	TGTGCCAGCAGGCCGGCAGGGCCAGATACGCAGTATTTT	CASRPAGPDTQYF
TRBJ2-3	.	14	TRBV4-3	.	TGCGCCAGCAGCCAAGGTCATGCACTAGAGACGCAGTATTTT	CASSQGHALETQYF
TRBJ1-1	few	12	TRBV6-5	.	TGTGCCAGCAGCCCACCGGGGGCCGAAGCTTTCTTT	CASSPPGAEAFF
TRBJ2-5	.	16	TRBV15	.	TGTGCCACCAGCAGAGCGGGGGACACACGGGGGGAGACCCAGTACTTC	CATSRAGDTRGETQYF
TRBJ2-1	.	13	TRBV19	.	TGTGCCAGTAGCTGGGGTGGGGCCAATGAGCAGTTCTTC	CASSWGGANEQFF
TRBJ2-7	.	14	TRBV14	.	TGTGCCAGCAGTAAAACAGGGGGAGGGTACGAGCAGTACTTC	CASSKTGGGYEQYF
TRBJ2-7	.	15	TRBV7-9	TRBD2	TGTGCCAGCAGCTCGACTAGCGGGAGGCCCTACGAGCAGTACTTC	CASSSTSGRPYEQYF
TRBJ2-2	few	14	TRBV29-1	.	TGCAGCGTGCCCGGGACCGATAACACCGGGGAGCTGTTTTTT	CSVPGTDNTGELFF
TRBJ2-7	.	15	TRBV4-1	.	TGCGCCAGCAGCCAAGTACCGGACGGGACCTACGAGCAGTACTTC	CASSQVPDGTYEQYF
TRBJ2-1	.	12	TRBV29-1	TRBD2	TGCAGCGTTGACGAGGGGAGGGATGAGCAGTTCTTC	CSVDEGRDEQFF
TRBJ1-2	.	17	TRBV4-3	TRBD1	TGCGCCAGCAGCCAAGATACAGGGACAGGAGCTAACTATGGCTACACCTTC	CASSQDTGTGANYGYTF
TRBJ1-2	.	14	TRBV4-1	TRBD1	TGCGCCAGCAGCCCCACAGGGGGAGGCTATGGCTACACCTTC	CASSPTGGGYGYTF
TRBJ2-7	.	13	TRBV30	.	TGTGCCTGCAGGACTTCAAGCTCCTACGAGCAGTACTTC	CACRTSSSYEQYF
TRBJ1-5	.	14	TRBV5-6	.	TGTGCCAGCAGCCGTGGGGTGATGAATCAGCCCCAGCATTTT	CASSRGVMNQPQHF
TRBJ2-7	.	12	TRBV29-1	.	TGCAGCGCCAGGACGGACCCCTACGAGCAGTACTTC	CSARTDPYEQYF
TRBJ2-1	.	16	TRBV30	.	TGTGCCTGGGAGGGAGAGGGCTCAGGCTCCTACAATGAGCAGTTCTTC	CAWEGEGSGSYNEQFF
TRBJ2-1	.	14	TRBV6-1	.	TGTGCCAGCAGGCCTACCATCTCCTACAATGAGCAGTTCTTC	CASRPTISYNEQFF
TRBJ1-1	.	13	TRBV19	TRBD1	TGTGCCAGTGGTCAGGGGGCAGTCACTGAAGCTTTCTTT	CASGQGAVTEAFF
TRBJ1-2	few	13	TRBV30	.	TGTGCCTGGAACTCTGTACGCGTTGGTGGCTACACCTTC	CAWNSVRVGGYTF
TRBJ1-1	few	14	TRBV29-1	TRBD1	TGCAGCGGGGGACAGACAGGGTTTGTTACTGAAGCTTTCTTT	CSGGQTGFVTEAFF
TRBJ2-1	few	15	TRBV7-9	TRBD1	TGTGCCAGCAGCTCCTACAGGGGTCCCTACAATGAGCAGTTCTTC	CASSSYRGPYNEQFF
TRBJ2-7	once	14	TRBV7-9	.	TGTGCCAGCAGCGCCGAGGACAGCGACTACGAGCAGTACTTC	CASSAEDSDYEQYF
TRBJ1-1	.	12	TRBV19	.	TGTGCCAGTAGTATAGACTTCGCTGAAGCTTTCTTT	CASSIDFAEAFF
TRBJ2-7	few	15	TRBV9	.	TGTGCCAGCAGCGTAAACGGCGCTAGCGCGCACGAGCAGTACTTC	CASSVNGASAHEQYF
TRBJ2-3	.	12	TRBV29-1	TRBD1	TGCAGCGTCCTTCAAAGGACAGGGGAGATATATTTT	CSVLQRTGEIYF
TRBJ2-7	.	13	TRBV15	TRBD1	TGTGCCACCAGCAGAGCAGGGGGCGGCGAGCAGTACTTC	CATSRAGGGEQYF
TRBJ1-1	.	15	TRBV13	.	TGTGCCAGCAGCTTAAGGCAGGGAATTCGCACTGAAGCTTTCTTT	CASSLRQGIRTEAFF
TRBJ1-1	.	14	TRBV30	.	TGTGCCTGGAGTGTCGGCCGGGCCGACACTGAAGCTTTCTTT	CAWSVGRADTEAFF
TRBJ1-1	.	16	TRBV7-8	.	TGTGCCAGCAGCTTAGCCAGACCGACCATGAACACTGAAGCTTTCTTT	CASSLARPTMNTEAFF
TRBJ2-1	.	17	TRBV25-1	.	TGTGCCAGCAGTGAATATTTTTCGGGAGACTTCCACAATGAGCAGTTCTTC	CASSEYFSGDFHNEQFF
TRBJ2-7	.	12	TRBV29-1	.	TGCAGCGTTGAGAAGGGCTCCTACGAGCAGTACTTC	CSVEKGSYEQYF
TRBJ1-1	few	14	TRBV6-6	.	TGTGCCAGCAGTACCCGGGCCACGAACACTGAAGCTTTCTTT	CASSTRATNTEAFF
TRBJ2-7	.	14	TRBV19	TRBD1	TGTGCCAGTAGTCCCGGGACAGGGATCTACGAGCAGTACTTC	CASSPGTGIYEQYF
TRBJ2-7	.	14	TRBV30	.	TGTGCCTGGACGTTTGGCCAGGGCTCCTACGAGCAGTACTTC	CAWTFGQGSYEQYF
TRBJ2-7	.	14	TRBV29-1	TRBD1	TGCAGCGTTGGTCAGGGGGACAGATCATACGAGCAGTACTTC	CSVGQGDRSYEQYF